This TCR beta chain was obtained from a study of shared clonotypes between healthy human individuals. Germline V gene sequence: CDR1 MNHEY, CDR2 SVGAGI. V shed 6 bases, J shed 2 bases, and the junction held 4 bases outside the gene matches. This CDR3 spans 14 amino acids. Study-wide results and caveats: Clonotypes shared by all four donors outscored non-shared clonotypes in generation probability. A handful of donors had 4% to 6.5% of their naive CD4 clonotypes in common.

This clone was recorded once. Its antigen is not known. In the same sample, other DNA sequences code for this CDR3. Sequencing was performed with immunoSEQ multiplex PCR; in TCRdb, only in-frame clones are kept and a portion is missing. The sample includes 1.5 million to 2.5 million clones, approximately 94% seen only once; the top ten take around 1%. The naive CD8 population came from CD45RO-negative cells selected for CCR7, without terminally differentiated effector memory CD45RA+ cells. Every donor was a Caucasian adult from Nashville, Tennessee. Sample: naive CD8+ T cells sorted from blood. V gene TRBV6-5 combines with J gene TRBJ1-5; 7 bases align to TRBD1. The sequence was collected from a man aged 18 to 29 in good health. CDR3 in DNA: TGTGCCAGCAGGGGAGGACAGGGCAATCAGCCCCAGCATTTT. Translated: CASRGGQGNQPQHF.